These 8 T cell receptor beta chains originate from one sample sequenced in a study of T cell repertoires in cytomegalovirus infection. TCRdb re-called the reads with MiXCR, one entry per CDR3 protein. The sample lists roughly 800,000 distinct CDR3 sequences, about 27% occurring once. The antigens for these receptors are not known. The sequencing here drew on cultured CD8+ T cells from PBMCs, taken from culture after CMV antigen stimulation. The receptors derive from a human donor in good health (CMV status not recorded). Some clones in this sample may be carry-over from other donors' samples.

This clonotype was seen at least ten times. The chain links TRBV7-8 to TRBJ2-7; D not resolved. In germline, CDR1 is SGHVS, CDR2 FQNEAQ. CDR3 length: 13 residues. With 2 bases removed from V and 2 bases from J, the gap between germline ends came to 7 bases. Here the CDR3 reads CASSLSQTYEQYV. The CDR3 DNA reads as TGTGCCAGCAGCTTAAGCCAGACCTACGAGCAGTACGTC.

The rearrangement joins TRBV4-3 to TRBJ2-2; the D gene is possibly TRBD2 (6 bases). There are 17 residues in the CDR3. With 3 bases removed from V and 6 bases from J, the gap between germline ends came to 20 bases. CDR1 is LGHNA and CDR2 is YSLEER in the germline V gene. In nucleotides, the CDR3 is TGCGCCAGCAGCCACCTGACCTCCGGGGGTTCGGCCGGGGAGCTGTTTTTT. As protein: CASSHLTSGGSAGELFF.

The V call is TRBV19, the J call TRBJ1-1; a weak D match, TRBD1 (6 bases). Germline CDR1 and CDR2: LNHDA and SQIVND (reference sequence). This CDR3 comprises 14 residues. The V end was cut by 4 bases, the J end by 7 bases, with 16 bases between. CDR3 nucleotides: TGTGCCAGTAGTAAGATCCAGGGGTTCATTGAAGCTTTCTTT. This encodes CASSKIQGFIEAFF.

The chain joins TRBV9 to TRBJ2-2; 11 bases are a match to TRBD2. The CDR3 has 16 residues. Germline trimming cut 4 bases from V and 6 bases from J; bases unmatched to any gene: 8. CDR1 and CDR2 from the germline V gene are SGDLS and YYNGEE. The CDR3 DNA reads TGTGCCAGCAGCCTCCTACTAGCGGGGGCCCCCGGGGAGCTGTTTTTT. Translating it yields CASSLLLAGAPGELFF.

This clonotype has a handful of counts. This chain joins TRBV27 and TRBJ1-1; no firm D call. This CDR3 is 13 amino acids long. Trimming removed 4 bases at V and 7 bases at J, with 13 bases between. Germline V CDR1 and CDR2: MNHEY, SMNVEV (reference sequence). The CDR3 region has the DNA TGTGCCAGCAGTTCCTCGCCTTTCGGTGAAGCTTTCTTT. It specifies CASSSSPFGEAFF.

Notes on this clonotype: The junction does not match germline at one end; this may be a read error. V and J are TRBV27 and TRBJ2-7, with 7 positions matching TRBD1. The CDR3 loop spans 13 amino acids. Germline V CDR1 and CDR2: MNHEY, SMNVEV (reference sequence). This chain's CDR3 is CASSRTGPSEQHF. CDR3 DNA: TGTGCCAGCAGTAGGACAGGCCCCTCCGAGCAGCACTTC.

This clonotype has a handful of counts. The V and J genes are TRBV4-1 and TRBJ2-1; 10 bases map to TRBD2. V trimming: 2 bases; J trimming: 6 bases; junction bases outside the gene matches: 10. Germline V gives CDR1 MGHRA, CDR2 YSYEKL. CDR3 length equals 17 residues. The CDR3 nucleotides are TGCGCCAGCAGCCAATATCCCAGCGGGGGGGCCTTCAATGAGCAGTTCTTC. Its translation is CASSQYPSGGAFNEQFF.

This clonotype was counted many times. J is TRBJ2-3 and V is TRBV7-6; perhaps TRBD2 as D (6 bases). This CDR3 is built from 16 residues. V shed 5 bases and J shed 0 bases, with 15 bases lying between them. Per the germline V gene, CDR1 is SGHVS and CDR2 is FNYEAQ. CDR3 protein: CASSRLAGTSTDTQYF. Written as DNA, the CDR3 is TGTGCCAGCAGCCGCCTGGCGGGAACTAGCACAGATACGCAGTATTTT.